The next 11 T cell receptor beta chains were all read from a single sample in a study of T cell repertoires in cytomegalovirus infection. These receptors' targets are unknown. TCRdb used MiXCR to reprocess the reads, holding one entry per CDR3 protein. The sample lists roughly 90,000 distinct CDR3 sequences, 29% seen once, with 71% in the top ten. The sequences come from CD8+ T cells from cultured PBMCs, collected from culture after CMV antigen stimulation. These receptors all stem from a human donor in good health (CMV status not recorded). Some clones in this sample may be carry-over from other donors' samples.

The J gene is TRBJ2-2, the V gene TRBV6-1, with D tentatively TRBD2 (6 bases). This CDR3 is built from 17 residues. V was pared by 0 bases and J by 2 bases, with 13 bases between. Looked up from germline, CDR1 is MNHNS and CDR2 is SASEGT. CDR3 loop: CASSEAGWGVNTGELFF. CDR3 coding DNA: TGTGCCAGCAGTGAAGCGGGGTGGGGGGTAAACACCGGGGAGCTGTTTTTT.

The chain has TRBV5-4 and TRBJ1-2, with D perhaps TRBD1 (6 bases). The germline V gene encodes CDR1 SGHNT and CDR2 YYREEE (reference sequence). V lost 0 bases and J 4 bases, leaving 10 bases between the germline ends. The CDR3 is 14 residues long. The CDR3 reads CASSLVGGVYGYTF. The CDR3, as DNA: TGTGCCAGCAGCTTGGTAGGGGGGGTCTATGGCTACACCTTC. Supplemented by reference TRBV5-4 and TRBJ1-2, the full variable domain reads ETGVTQSPTHLIKTRGQQVTLRCSSQSGHNTVSWYQQALGQGPQFIFQYYREEENGRGNFPPRFSGLQFPNYSSELNVNALELDDSALYLCASSLVGGVYGYTFGSGTRLTVV.

The V gene is TRBV7-6, the J gene TRBJ2-5, with 13 bases that match TRBD2. Looked up from germline, CDR1 is SGHVS and CDR2 is FNYEAQ. Trimming took 2 bases from V and 0 from J; bases not matched to a gene: 9. The CDR3 sequence is 19 residues long. The chain's CDR3 is CASSLKQGGLAGYQETQYF. Here the CDR3 DNA reads TGTGCCAGCAGCTTAAAACAGGGGGGACTAGCGGGGTACCAAGAGACCCAGTACTTC.

This clonotype was observed a handful of times. This chain connects TRBV7-6 to TRBJ2-1; 7 bases match TRBD1. The germline CDR1 and CDR2 sequences are SGHVS and FNYEAQ. The CDR3 contains 12 residues. V dropped 4 bases and J dropped 8; count of bases not matched to a gene: 2. The DNA for the CDR3 is TGTGCCAGCAGCTACGGGACAGATGAGCAGTTCTTC. Residues: CASSYGTDEQFF.

This clonotype occurred many times. This rearrangement joins TRBV6-2 or TRBV6-3 to TRBJ2-1, with a weak D call TRBD2 (6 bases). Germline V gene data show CDR1 as MNHEY and CDR2 as SVGEGT. The V gene lost 5 bases and the J gene lost 3 bases, with 11 bases spanning the gap. The CDR3 consists of 14 residues. CDR3 sequence: CASSGGVNYNEQFF. The CDR3 DNA sequence: TGTGCCAGCAGTGGCGGGGTAAACTACAATGAGCAGTTCTTC.

This chain links TRBV27 with TRBJ1-5, with 8 bases aligning to TRBD1. The CDR3 runs to 15 residues. V lost 2 bases, J lost 4 bases, and 4 bases stayed unmatched. Germline V gives CDR1 MNHEY, CDR2 SMNVEV (reference sequence). The CDR3 nucleotides are TGTGCCAGCAGTTTAGGGACAGGCCCGAATCAGCCCCAGCATTTT. Translating it yields CASSLGTGPNQPQHF.

The chain links TRBV15 to TRBJ1-2; 7 positions match TRBD1. The V segment lost 2 bases and the J segment 8 bases; nucleotides outside the gene matches: 11. The CDR3 is 15 residues long. Germline values: CDR1 LNHNV, CDR2 YYDKDF (reference sequence). The chain's CDR3 is CATSRLGEGANGYTF. The CDR3, as DNA: TGTGCCACCAGCAGATTGGGAGAGGGGGCGAACGGCTACACCTTC.

This clonotype was detected many times. Here the CDR3 reads CASSSSGGLYYNEQFF. DNA for the CDR3: TGTGCCAGCAGCTCATCGGGGGGCCTGTATTACAATGAGCAGTTCTTC. The V call is TRBV7-8, the J call TRBJ2-1, with D possibly matching TRBD2 (7 bases). The CDR3 is 16 residues long. CDR1 is SGHVS and CDR2 is FQNEAQ in the germline V gene. V was clipped by 4 bases and J by 4 bases, with 17 bases between them.

V gene TRBV7-2 combines with J gene TRBJ2-3, with D hard to call. V was clipped by 3 bases and J by 1 base, with 8 bases between them. Germline values: CDR1 SGHTA, CDR2 FQGNSA. CDR3 length: 14 residues. The CDR3 bases are TGTGCCAGCAGCTTGATGGACGGCACAGATACGCAGTATTTT. Translation gives CASSLMDGTDTQYF.

In its sample, this clonotype was seen many times. J is TRBJ1-2 and V is TRBV7-8, with unresolved D. Trimming shortened V by 3 bases and J by 3 bases, and 14 bases separated the two germline ends. Germline CDR1 and CDR2: SGHVS and FQNEAQ. This CDR3 spans 15 amino acids. CDR3 sequence reads: CASSLLAGNDYGYTF. The CDR3 coding sequence is TGTGCCAGCAGCTTGTTAGCGGGGAATGACTATGGCTACACCTTC.

This clonotype was recorded at least ten times. The chain recombines TRBV12-3 or TRBV12-4 with TRBJ1-1; D remains ambiguous. The CDR3 totals 15 residues. Trimming removed 4 bases at V and 2 bases at J, with 14 bases between. The chain's CDR3 is CASSSIQYINTEAFF. CDR3 in DNA: TGTGCCAGCAGTTCGATCCAATATATTAACACTGAAGCTTTCTTT.